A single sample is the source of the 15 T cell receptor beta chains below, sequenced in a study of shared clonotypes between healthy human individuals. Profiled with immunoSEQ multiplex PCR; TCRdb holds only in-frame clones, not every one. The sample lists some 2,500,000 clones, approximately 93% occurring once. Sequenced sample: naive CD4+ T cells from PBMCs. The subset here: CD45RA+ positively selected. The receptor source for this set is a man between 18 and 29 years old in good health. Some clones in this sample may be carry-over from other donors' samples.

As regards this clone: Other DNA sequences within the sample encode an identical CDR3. The CDR3 loop is CASSPLGQGQETQYF. DNA of the CDR3: TGTGCCAGCTCACCGTTAGGACAGGGGCAAGAGACCCAGTACTTC. The chain joins TRBV18 to TRBJ2-5, with 9 bases lining up with TRBD1. Germline V lookup: CDR1 KGHSH, CDR2 LQKENI. This CDR3 is built from 15 residues. J gave up 2 bases and V 3 bases, and 4 bases lay outside the gene matches.

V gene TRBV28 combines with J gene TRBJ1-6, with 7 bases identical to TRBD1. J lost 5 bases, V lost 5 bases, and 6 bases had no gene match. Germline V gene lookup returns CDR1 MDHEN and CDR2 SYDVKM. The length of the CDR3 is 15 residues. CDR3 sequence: CASSPDDRDNSPLHF. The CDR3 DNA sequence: TGTGCCAGCAGTCCTGACGACAGGGATAATTCACCCCTCCACTTT. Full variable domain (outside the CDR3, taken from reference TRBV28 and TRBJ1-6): DVKVTQSSRYLVKRTGEKVFLECVQDMDHENMFWYRQDPGLGLRLIYFSYDVKMKEKGDIPEGYSVSREKKERFSLILESASTNQTSMYLCASSPDDRDNSPLHFGNGTRLTVT.

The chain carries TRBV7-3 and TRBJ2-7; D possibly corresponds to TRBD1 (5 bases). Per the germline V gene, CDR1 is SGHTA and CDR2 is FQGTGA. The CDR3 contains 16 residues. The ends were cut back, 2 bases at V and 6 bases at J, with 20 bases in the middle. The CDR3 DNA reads TGTGCCAGCAGCTTACTCCCTGGTCAGGGCTTGGCCGAGCAGTACTTC. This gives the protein CASSLLPGQGLAEQYF.

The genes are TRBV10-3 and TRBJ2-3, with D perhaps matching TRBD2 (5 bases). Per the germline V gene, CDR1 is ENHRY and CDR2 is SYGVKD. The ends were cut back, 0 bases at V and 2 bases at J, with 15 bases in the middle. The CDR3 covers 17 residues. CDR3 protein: CAISESGKRSNTDTQYF. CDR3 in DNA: TGTGCCATCAGTGAGTCGGGTAAGCGGAGCAACACAGATACGCAGTATTTT.

This chain's CDR3 is CASSRMDRQWSGNTIYF. The CDR3 DNA reads as TGTGCCAGTAGTCGAATGGACAGACAGTGGTCTGGAAACACCATATATTTT. The chain recombines TRBV19 with TRBJ1-3; a possible D gene is TRBD1 (6 bases). Germline V gene lookup returns CDR1 LNHDA and CDR2 SQIVND (reference sequence). The CDR3 is 17 amino acids. The V and J ends lost 5 bases and 1 base respectively, with 18 bases between them.

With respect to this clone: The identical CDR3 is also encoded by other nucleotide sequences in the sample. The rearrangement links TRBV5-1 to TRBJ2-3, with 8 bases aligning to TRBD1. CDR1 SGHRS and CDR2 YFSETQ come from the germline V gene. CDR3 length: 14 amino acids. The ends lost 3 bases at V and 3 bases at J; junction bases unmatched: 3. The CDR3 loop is CASSSGQDTDTQYF. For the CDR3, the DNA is TGCGCCAGCAGCTCGGGACAGGATACAGATACGCAGTATTTT.

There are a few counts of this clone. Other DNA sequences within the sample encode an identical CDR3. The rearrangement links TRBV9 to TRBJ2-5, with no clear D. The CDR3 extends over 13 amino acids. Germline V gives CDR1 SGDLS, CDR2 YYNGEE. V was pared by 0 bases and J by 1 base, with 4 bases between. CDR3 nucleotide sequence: TGTGCCAGCAGCGTAGGCGGCCAAGAGACCCAGTACTTC. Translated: CASSVGGQETQYF.

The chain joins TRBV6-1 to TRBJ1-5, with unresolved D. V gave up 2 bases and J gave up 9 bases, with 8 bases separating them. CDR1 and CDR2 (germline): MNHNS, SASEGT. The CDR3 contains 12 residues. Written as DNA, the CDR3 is TGTGCCAGCAGTGAACTAGGGTTGCCCCAGCATTTT. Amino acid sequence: CASSELGLPQHF.

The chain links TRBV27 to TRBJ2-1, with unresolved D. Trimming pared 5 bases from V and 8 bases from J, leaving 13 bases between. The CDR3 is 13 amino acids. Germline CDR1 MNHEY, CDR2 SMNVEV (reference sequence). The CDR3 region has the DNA TGTGCCAGCAGTGAATCGACCGGTCATGAGCAGTTCTTC. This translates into CASSESTGHEQFF.

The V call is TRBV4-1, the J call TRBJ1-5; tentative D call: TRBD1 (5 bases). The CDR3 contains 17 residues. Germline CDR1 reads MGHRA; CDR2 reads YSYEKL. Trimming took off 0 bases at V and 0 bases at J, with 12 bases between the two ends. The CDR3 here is CASSQEGLGASNQPQHF. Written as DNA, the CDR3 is TGCGCCAGCAGCCAAGAAGGGCTAGGGGCTAGCAATCAGCCCCAGCATTTT.

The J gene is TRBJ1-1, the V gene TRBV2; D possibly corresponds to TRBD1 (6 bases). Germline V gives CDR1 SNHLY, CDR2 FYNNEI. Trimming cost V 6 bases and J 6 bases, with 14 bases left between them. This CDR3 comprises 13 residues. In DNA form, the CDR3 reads TGTGCCAGCAGGCCAACAGGGCTGGCTGAAGCTTTCTTT. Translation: CASRPTGLAEAFF.

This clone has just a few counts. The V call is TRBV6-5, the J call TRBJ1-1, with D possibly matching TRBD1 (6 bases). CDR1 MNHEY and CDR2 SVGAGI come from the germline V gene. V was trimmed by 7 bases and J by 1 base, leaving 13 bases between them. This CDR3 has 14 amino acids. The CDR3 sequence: CASMTYRENTEAFF. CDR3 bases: TGTGCCAGCATGACATACAGGGAGAACACTGAAGCTTTCTTT.

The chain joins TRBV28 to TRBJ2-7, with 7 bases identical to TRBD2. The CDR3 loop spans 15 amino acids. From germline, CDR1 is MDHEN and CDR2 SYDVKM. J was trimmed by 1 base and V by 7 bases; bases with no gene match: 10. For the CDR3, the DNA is TGTGCCAGCACCTCGTCGATTAGCGGGTCCTACGAGCAGTACTTC. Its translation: CASTSSISGSYEQYF.

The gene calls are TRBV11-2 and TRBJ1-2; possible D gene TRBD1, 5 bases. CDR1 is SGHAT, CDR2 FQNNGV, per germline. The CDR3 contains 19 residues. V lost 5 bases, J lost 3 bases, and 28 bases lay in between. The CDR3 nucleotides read TGTGCCAGCAGCCACCGCCCGGGGGGGGACTGGGGTCAGGACTATGGCTACACCTTC. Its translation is CASSHRPGGDWGQDYGYTF.

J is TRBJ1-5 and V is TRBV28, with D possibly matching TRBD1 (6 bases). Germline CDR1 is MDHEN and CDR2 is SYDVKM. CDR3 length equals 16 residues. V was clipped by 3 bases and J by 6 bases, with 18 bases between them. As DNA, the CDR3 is TGTGCCAGCAGTTTTTTCTCAGGGGTTGGGGGTCAGCCCCAGCATTTT. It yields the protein CASSFFSGVGGQPQHF.